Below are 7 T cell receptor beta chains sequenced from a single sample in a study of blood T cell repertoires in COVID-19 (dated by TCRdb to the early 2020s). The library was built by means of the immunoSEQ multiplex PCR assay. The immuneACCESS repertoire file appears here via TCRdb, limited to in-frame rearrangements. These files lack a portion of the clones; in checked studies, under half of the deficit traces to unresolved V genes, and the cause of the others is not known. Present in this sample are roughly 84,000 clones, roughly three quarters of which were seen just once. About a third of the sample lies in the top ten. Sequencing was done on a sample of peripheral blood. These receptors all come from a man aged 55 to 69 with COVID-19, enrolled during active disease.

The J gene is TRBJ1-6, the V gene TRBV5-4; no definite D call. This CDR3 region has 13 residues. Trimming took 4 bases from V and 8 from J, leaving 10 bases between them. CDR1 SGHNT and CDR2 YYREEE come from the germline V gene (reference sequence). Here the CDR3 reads CASSPGYDSPLHF. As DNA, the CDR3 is TGTGCCAGCAGCCCGGGATACGATTCACCCCTCCACTTT.

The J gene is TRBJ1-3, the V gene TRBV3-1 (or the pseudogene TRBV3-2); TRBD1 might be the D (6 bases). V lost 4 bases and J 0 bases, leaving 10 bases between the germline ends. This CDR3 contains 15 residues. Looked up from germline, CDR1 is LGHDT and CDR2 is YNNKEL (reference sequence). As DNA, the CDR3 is TGTGCCAGCAGCCCAAGGGGGTCCTCTGGAAACACCATATATTTT. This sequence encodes CASSPRGSSGNTIYF.

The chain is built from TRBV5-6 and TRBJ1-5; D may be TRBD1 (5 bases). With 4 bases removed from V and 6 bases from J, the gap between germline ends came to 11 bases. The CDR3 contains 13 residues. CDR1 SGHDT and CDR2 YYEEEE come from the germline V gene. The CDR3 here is CASSPGRSQPQHF. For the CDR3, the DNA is TGTGCCAGCAGCCCAGGGAGGAGTCAGCCCCAGCATTTT. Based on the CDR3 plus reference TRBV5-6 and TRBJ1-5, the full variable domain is DAGVTQSPTHLIKTRGQQVTLRCSPKSGHDTVSWYQQALGQGPQFIFQYYEEEERQRGNFPDRFSGHQFPNYSSELNVNALLLGDSALYLCASSPGRSQPQHFGDGTRLSIL.

DNA for the CDR3: TGCAGTTTAGGGACAGGGGCTTACCAAGAGACCCAGTACTTC. It codes for CSLGTGAYQETQYF. The rearrangement uses TRBV29-1 and TRBJ2-5; 10 bases are shared with TRBD1. CDR1 and CDR2 from the germline V gene are SQVTM and ANQGSEA. The CDR3 is 14 amino acids.

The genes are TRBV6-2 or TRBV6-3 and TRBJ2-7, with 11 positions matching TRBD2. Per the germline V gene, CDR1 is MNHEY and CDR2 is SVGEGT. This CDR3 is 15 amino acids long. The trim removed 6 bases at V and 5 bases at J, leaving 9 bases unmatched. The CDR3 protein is CASSRRLAGGNEQYF. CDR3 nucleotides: TGTGCCAGCAGCCGGCGGCTAGCGGGAGGAAACGAGCAGTACTTC.

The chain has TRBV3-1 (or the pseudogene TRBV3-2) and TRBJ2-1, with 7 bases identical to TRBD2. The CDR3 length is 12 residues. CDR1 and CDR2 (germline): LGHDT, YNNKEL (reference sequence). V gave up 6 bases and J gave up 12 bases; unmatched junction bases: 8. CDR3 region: CASRGTTSPQFF. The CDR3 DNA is TGTGCCAGCAGAGGGACTACAAGCCCGCAGTTCTTC.

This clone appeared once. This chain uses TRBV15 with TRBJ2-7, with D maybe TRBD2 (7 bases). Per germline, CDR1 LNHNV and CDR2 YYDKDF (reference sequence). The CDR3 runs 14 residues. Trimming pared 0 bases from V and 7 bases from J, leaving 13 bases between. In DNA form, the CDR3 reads TGTGCCACCAGCAGAGAAGGGGGGGCGGGGGAGCAGTACTTC. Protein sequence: CATSREGGAGEQYF.